This T cell receptor (beta chain) comes out of a study of cytomegalovirus exposure and HLA in healthy donors (dated by TCRdb to about 2017). Background for the entire study: An earlier analysis of under 600 of the donors reported approximately 300 Gb of sequence data and about 100 million unique TCR beta sequences from roughly 200 million T cells. Roughly 300 gigabases of sequencing data and 75 million to 85 million unique TCR sequences made up an early release that covered around 640 HLA-typed donors. Among about 400 genotyped donors of the cohort, an average of approximately 220,000 unique TCR beta nucleotide sequences was sequenced per donor, of which about 19% were non-productive. Roughly 5 DR-DQ haplotypes were handled as single units for association and clustering because linkage in the cohort was strong. Alongside the repertoire data, information on donor age, sex, ethnicity and CMV serostatus was compiled. In the later analysis, no new phenotypic data were used to find candidate immune exposures; instead, reliance was placed on TCR beta sequences and their occurrence across donors. Among the approximately 420 genotyped donors, around 81% belonged to the genetic ancestry cluster associated with self-reported Caucasian donors. The study aimed to test whether signatures of past pathogen exposure could be identified by cataloging public T cell receptors. The study profiled the T cell repertoires of about 640 subjects by immunosequencing and related them to cytomegalovirus serostatus. High-throughput TCR immunosequencing, statistical association of individual TCRs with disease status, and machine learning were combined to predict cytomegalovirus infection status. The number of typed donors differed by locus: 629-630 for A, B, C, DRB1 and DQB1; approximately 530 for DQA1; 606 for DPA1; and some 430 for DPB1. To decide whether each TCR beta V gene segment behaved as functional or pseudogenic, an earlier analysis of some 600 of the donors relied on high-throughput TCR beta sequencing. In a later genetic analysis, genome-wide SNP genotypes for about 65% of the 666 donors were used, and that subset was treated as a discovery cohort. To study patterns of TCR occurrence, a later analysis re-analyzed previously published TCR beta repertoires from 666 donors and added high-resolution HLA genotyping. Every repertoire in the discovery cohort had been generated on one and the same sequencing platform. HLA typing included class I and class II loci at four-digit resolution. Along with the approximately 700-subject first cohort, a separate validation cohort of around 110 different subjects was used.

Preparation of the library involved the immunoSEQ multiplex PCR assay. The multiplex PCR relied on a mix of 60 forward primers for TCR Vbeta segments and 13 reverse primers for TCR Jbeta segments. A multiplex PCR assay on genomic DNA amplified the CDR3 region of rearranged TCR beta genes. Amplified TCR beta libraries were sequenced as 87-base-pair reads on the Illumina HiSeq System. In the original analysis: A later analysis counted tens of millions of unique TCR beta chains across the 690 or so repertoires, and some 11 million of these chains were shared by at least two donors. A nearest-neighbor algorithm error-corrected the raw reads and collapsed the reads into unique sequences, merging closely related sequences to remove PCR and sequencing errors. To assign V, D and J gene segments, CDR3 sequences were aligned to IMGT reference sequences. Each retained sequence needed at least a six-nucleotide match to both a V gene segment and a J gene segment. A rearrangement was called productive if the CDR3 had no stop codons and remained in frame with V and J, and every other rearrangement was called non-productive. CDR3 was defined by IMGT convention, running from the second conserved V-encoded cysteine to the conserved J-encoded phenylalanine. The earlier analysis of about 610 of the donors excluded sequences that lacked an unambiguous match to a single V gene segment. In an earlier analysis of approximately 590 of the donors, V segments were called functional above 56.7% productive rearrangements and were called segregating when the between-donor standard deviation exceeded 5%. A statistical classification framework was developed to diagnose cytomegalovirus status using the catalog of TCR beta chain sequences. In a later analysis, V and J genes were assigned by comparing TCR nucleotide sequences against IMGT/GENE-DB human TR gene sequences. A later analysis assigned CDR3 sequences and most-parsimonious VDJ recombination scenarios with the TCRdist pipeline. In a later analysis, each TCR beta chain was defined by its CDR3 amino acid sequence together with its V-gene family, and reads lacking a unique V-gene family were excluded. A later analysis removed 550 to 700 highly shared, low-generation-probability nucleotide sequences to deal with suspected cross-contamination and a sequencing artifact. For each public chain, a later analysis derived a clonal expansion index from normalized ranks of inferred template counts within each repertoire. In a later analysis, generation probabilities were computed using a VDJ recombination model fitted to out-of-frame rearrangements, and the results were checked against IGoR. Hypergeometric tests were used in a later analysis to score TCR-TCR, TCR-HLA and TCR-CMV co-occurrence, with a repertoire-size bias correction applied to the TCR pairs. False discovery rates were estimated in a later analysis by permuting HLA or CMV assignments 20 times. In a later analysis, co-occurring TCRs were grouped using DBSCAN, and TCRdist sequence similarity was added for clustering within HLA-allele-positive subsets. Co-occurrence clustering excluded repertoires with fewer than 30,000 or more than 120,000 public chains, plus five with anomalous nucleotide sharing. TCRdb re-hosts the immuneACCESS table, in-frame sequences only. Its copies lack some clones; in the studies checked, an unresolved V gene accounts for under half of them, and the cause for the rest is not known. V, J and clone size are those of that table, while D and trimming were read from the DNA. For this sample there are 180,000 or so clones; 86% appear just once. Around 0.3% of the sample is taken by the ten largest.

Overall study outcomes, separate from this receptor: The authors suggested that the approach could potentially be extended to other disease states and immunological phenotypes. Across donors, most TCR sequences were observed very rarely, whereas some public TCRs were present in many individuals. Because counts were too low, seventeen rarely observed V segments, including chromosome 9 orphons, were excluded from the earlier analysis of several hundred of the donors. The classifier was reported to diagnose cytomegalovirus status with high specificity and sensitivity in both the original and validation cohorts. For the cohort, immune exposure information was limited to CMV serostatus. Presence/absence analyses assumed roughly uniform sequencing depth across donors, an assumption that may not hold. At a false discovery rate of 0.05, a later analysis linked around 17,000 TCR beta sequences to specific HLA alleles. A later analysis found that TCR association rates varied across HLA loci, with DRB1 alleles showing the most associated TCRs and HLA-C alleles the fewest. An earlier analysis of around 600 of the donors showed that most TCR beta V segments appeared in productive rearrangements either about 90% or about 30% of the time, which broadly matched IMGT annotations. An association between a missense DCLRE1C variant and V-gene and J-gene trimming of TCR beta chains was found in a later genetic analysis and replicated in an independent cohort. Linkage disequilibrium might explain the correlated functional status among segregating V segments, but an unknown experimental factor could not be ruled out. Because the 87-base-pair reads could not distinguish some IMGT-functional V segments, including TRBV6-2 and TRBV6-3, those segments were excluded. When HLA alleles, especially DR and DQ, strongly co-occurred, TCR associations were difficult to assign to individual alleles. Because HLA typing was unavailable for some donors at each locus, only the typed subset was used in association tests. A cluster of highly shared sequence variants was judged likely to represent a technical artifact of the sequencing pipeline. In vitro tests confirmed that three of the cytomegalovirus-associated TCR beta chains recognize cytomegalovirus antigens. According to a later analysis, parvovirus B19, influenza, CMV and Epstein-Barr virus appeared linked to several top co-occurrence clusters. The cohort was sequenced for TCR beta chains only, and without alpha or paired-chain data the features that could be detected were limited. Most CMV-associated TCR beta chains appeared to be HLA-restricted in a later analysis, and the HLA associations seemed to be driven largely by CMV exposure. A further reported finding was that TCR beta sequences accurately predicted the HLA-A and HLA-B alleles for most subjects in the first cohort. A later genetic analysis reported fewer N-insertions in productive TCRs among donors in an Asian-associated ancestry cluster than the roughly 700-donor mean. A later analysis found that HLA-associated TCR beta chains were more clonally expanded and had lower generation probabilities than equally common non-associated chains. The study gave a list of some 150 TCR beta chains associated with cytomegalovirus.

The cohort consisted of 670 or so healthy bone marrow donors. At the time of sampling, every cohort member was nominally healthy, though immune exposures that went unrecorded were likely present. The donor tested CMV seronegative, placing the donor among the approximately 400 seronegative members of the cohort. A peripheral blood sample was collected from each donor, and TCR beta sequencing was performed on peripheral blood mononuclear cells. The Qiagen DNeasy Blood Extraction Kit was used to extract genomic DNA from the blood cell samples. This clone was counted a single time. Its binding antigen is unknown. Base-call qualities are not available, and no considerably larger clone is one nucleotide away. The CDR3 measures 14 amino acids from cysteine to phenylalanine. The only DNA kept is the CDR3, 42 bases in frame from the first base. CDR1 and CDR2 were assigned from the germline V gene as SGHAT and FQNNGV. Ends trimmed: V by 8 bases, J by 2 bases; bases unmatched to a gene: 6.

This sequence was found in a young woman in good health and CMV-seronegative. The sequenced material came from PBMCs. This chain joins TRBV11-2 to TRBJ2-1, with 7 bases in between that match TRBD2. The CDR3 here reads CASAPSGAYNEQFF. The DNA is TGTGCCAGCGCCCCCAGCGGGGCCTACAATGAGCAGTTCTTC.